This TCR beta chain was sequenced during a study of blood T cell repertoires in COVID-19. Study at large: The cDNA or gDNA used as material had been derived from T cells, B-cell-depleted T cells, or PBMCs.

Original data processing: Cell counts per sample came from amplifying reference gene primers. Using immunoSEQ multiplex PCR, the repertoire was profiled, and TCRdb retains in-frame clones only, with some absent. D and trimming come from the DNA, and the V and J calls and clone size come from that table. Of some 250,000 clones detected, around 85% appear once; the ten largest clones hold about an eighth. The CDR3 totals 13 residues. Germline V CDR1 and CDR2: SGHAT, FQNNGV. The ends lost 7 bases at V and 6 bases at J; junction bases unmatched: 7. Seattle cases were enrolled at active infection and followed longitudinally.

The chain couples TRBV11-2 to TRBJ1-1; TRBD1 aligns across 8 bases. Sequenced material: peripheral blood. The TCR was taken from a woman in her twenties or thirties with COVID-19, enrolled during active disease. The CDR3 loop reads CASTHLGQAEAFF. CDR3 bases: TGTGCCAGCACCCACCTGGGACAGGCTGAAGCTTTCTTT.